This entry lists 32 T cell receptor beta chains sequenced from one sample in a study of control samples from healthy donors and cancer patients. Method: immunoSEQ multiplex PCR; TCRdb's copy keeps in-frame clones and lacks some. This table holds about 160,000 clones, 96% found once. Material for sequencing was blood. The receptors were sampled from a woman aged 25 to 39 in good health.

The rearrangement links TRBV5-5 to TRBJ1-5; 7 bases map to TRBD1. CDR3 length equals 17 residues. The germline V gene encodes CDR1 SGHKS and CDR2 YYEKEE (reference sequence). Unmatched junction bases numbered 17, after V lost 4 bases and J lost 7 bases. The CDR3 loop is CASSKSGAGGYEQPQHF. CDR3 DNA sequence: TGTGCCAGCAGCAAGTCTGGGGCAGGGGGGTACGAGCAGCCCCAGCATTTT. Full variable domain (missing parts from reference TRBV5-5 and TRBJ1-5): DAGVTQSPTHLIKTRGQQVTLRCSPISGHKSVSWYQQVLGQGPQFIFQYYEKEERGRGNFPDRFSARQFPNYSSELNVNALLLGDSALYLCASSKSGAGGYEQPQHFGDGTRLSIL.

The chain employs TRBV6-5 and TRBJ2-3; D is possibly TRBD2 (5 bases). The germline V gene encodes CDR1 MNHEY and CDR2 SVGAGI. V dropped 1 base and J dropped 0 bases, with 8 bases sitting between them. This CDR3 contains 15 residues. The CDR3 coding sequence is TGTGCCAGCAGTTACTTTGGACTCAGCACAGATACGCAGTATTTT. This translates into CASSYFGLSTDTQYF.

The chain uses TRBV4-1 and TRBJ1-5; tentatively, D is TRBD1 (6 bases). The CDR3 is 15 amino acids. Per the germline V gene, CDR1 is MGHRA and CDR2 is YSYEKL. Trimming pared 0 bases from V and 5 bases from J, leaving 11 bases between. CDR3 sequence: CASSQDLGAHQPQHF. The CDR3 DNA sequence: TGCGCCAGCAGCCAAGATTTGGGGGCCCATCAGCCCCAGCATTTT.

This rearrangement joins TRBV4-2 to TRBJ2-3; perhaps TRBD2 as D (6 bases). The V and J ends lost 2 bases and 8 bases respectively, with 17 bases between them. Per germline, CDR1 LGHNA and CDR2 YNFKEQ. There are 15 residues in the CDR3. CDR3 coding DNA: TGTGCCAGCAGCCAACGTTCTCGGATAGCGGTTACGCAGTATTTT. This encodes CASSQRSRIAVTQYF.

The chain carries TRBV6-4 and TRBJ2-3; the D gene is possibly TRBD2 (6 bases). Looked up from germline, CDR1 is MRHNA and CDR2 is SNTAGT. The CDR3 is 16 residues long. V was shortened by 3 bases and J by 0 bases, with 13 bases between the two germline ends. The CDR3 sequence: CASSEVAAGSTDTQYF. The CDR3 region has the DNA TGTGCCAGCAGTGAAGTGGCAGCGGGTAGCACAGATACGCAGTATTTT.

CDR3 sequence: CASSSDRGSVRNEQFF. The CDR3 bases are TGTGCCAGCAGTTCCGATCGCGGGAGTGTACGAAATGAGCAGTTCTTC. The chain uses TRBV28 and TRBJ2-1; 7 bases fit TRBD2. Trimming cost V 4 bases and J 7 bases; bases outside gene matches: 13. This CDR3 region has 16 residues. Looked up from germline, CDR1 is MDHEN and CDR2 is SYDVKM.

The rearrangement uses TRBV7-3 and TRBJ2-1, with 7 bases aligning to TRBD2. Looked up from germline, CDR1 is SGHTA and CDR2 is FQGTGA. With 3 bases clipped from V and 4 bases from J, the junction kept 6 bases outside the gene matches. The CDR3 totals 15 residues. The CDR3 reads CASSLRLAEYNEQFF. In DNA form, the CDR3 reads TGTGCCAGCAGCTTGAGGCTAGCGGAGTACAATGAGCAGTTCTTC.

The chain employs TRBV11-3 and TRBJ2-5; D gene ambiguous. Between the trimmed V and J ends, which lost 5 bases and 3 bases, there was a span of 7 bases. The CDR3 loop spans 12 amino acids. Germline CDR1 is SGHNT and CDR2 is YENEEA. DNA for the CDR3: TGTGCCAGCAGCCGTGGTGAAGAGACCCAGTACTTC. As protein: CASSRGEETQYF.

CDR3 in amino acids: CSVGTGYDGYTF. In DNA form, the CDR3 reads TGCAGCGTCGGGACAGGGTATGATGGCTACACCTTC. The chain has TRBV29-1 and TRBJ1-2; TRBD1 aligns across 9 bases. The germline CDR1 and CDR2 sequences are SQVTM and ANQGSEA. The V gene end was trimmed by 6 bases and the J gene end by 6 bases; junction bases not matched to a gene: 5. CDR3 length: 12 residues.

The rearrangement joins TRBV4-1 to TRBJ1-2; TRBD1 is a possible D gene (6 bases). The CDR3 runs 17 residues. The ends were cut back, 0 bases at V and 4 bases at J, with 18 bases in the middle. Germline CDR1 is MGHRA and CDR2 is YSYEKL. The CDR3 reads CASSQDTSAAGVYGYTF. Here the CDR3 DNA reads TGCGCCAGCAGCCAAGATACGTCGGCGGCAGGGGTCTATGGCTACACCTTC.

This chain joins TRBV5-4 and TRBJ1-4, with TRBD1 identical over 8 bases. The CDR3 sequence is 13 residues long. CDR1 is SGHNT and CDR2 is YYREEE in the germline V gene (reference sequence). V lost 5 bases and J lost 4; bases outside the gene matches: 1. In DNA, the CDR3 is TGTGCCAGCAGGGACAGGGATAATGAAAAACTGTTTTTT. It translates to CASRDRDNEKLFF. Variable domain in full (rest from reference TRBV5-4 and TRBJ1-4): ETGVTQSPTHLIKTRGQQVTLRCSSQSGHNTVSWYQQALGQGPQFIFQYYREEENGRGNFPPRFSGLQFPNYSSELNVNALELDDSALYLCASRDRDNEKLFFGSGTQLSVL.

CDR3 nucleotide sequence: TGTGCCAGCAGCTCCCGGGACAGGGAGGTCCGCGAGCAGTACTTC. Its protein is CASSSRDREVREQYF. The chain recombines TRBV7-9 with TRBJ2-7, with TRBD1 identical over 9 bases. With V trimmed by 4 bases and J by 6 bases, 10 bases remained unmatched. In germline, CDR1 is SEHNR, CDR2 FQNEAQ (reference sequence). The CDR3 consists of 15 residues.

This clone appeared once. The chain joins TRBV28 to TRBJ1-5; D is perhaps TRBD1 (5 bases). Germline loops: CDR1 MDHEN, CDR2 SYDVKM. V was cut by 3 bases and J by 4 bases, with 10 bases left in between. The CDR3 runs to 14 residues. The CDR3 loop reads CASSLGGGNQPQHF. For the CDR3, the DNA is TGTGCCAGCAGTTTGGGGGGGGGTAATCAGCCCCAGCATTTT.

The chain joins TRBV28 to TRBJ2-3; D is unclear. CDR3 length: 15 amino acids. Germline loops: CDR1 MDHEN, CDR2 SYDVKM. The germline V and J ends were trimmed by 4 bases and 0 bases, with 11 bases remaining between them. This chain's CDR3 is CASSSVLGSTDTQYF. Here the CDR3 DNA reads TGTGCCAGCAGTTCTGTACTTGGGAGCACAGATACGCAGTATTTT.

The chain recombines TRBV7-8 with TRBJ2-1; 9 bases line up with TRBD2. J gave up 0 bases and V 4 bases, and 7 bases lay outside the gene matches. This CDR3 contains 17 residues. Germline V CDR1 and CDR2: SGHVS, FQNEAQ. CDR3 amino acids: CASSSRTSVASYNEQFF. Here the CDR3 DNA reads TGTGCCAGCAGCTCCAGGACTAGCGTGGCCTCCTACAATGAGCAGTTCTTC.

The chain recombines TRBV7-8 with TRBJ1-2, with TRBD1 matching 8 bases. Germline V gene data show CDR1 as SGHVS and CDR2 as FQNEAQ. V trimming: 5 bases; J trimming: 7 bases; junction bases outside the gene matches: 6. The CDR3 spans 13 residues. The CDR3 DNA reads as TGTGCCAGCAGCCCCAGGGGGCGCGGTGGCTACACCTTC. Its translation is CASSPRGRGGYTF. Using reference TRBV7-8 and TRBJ1-2 for the parts outside the CDR3, the full variable domain is GAGVSQSPRYKVAKRGQDVALRCDPISGHVSLFWYQQALGQGPEFLTYFQNEAQLDKSGLPSDRFFAERPEGSVSTLKIQRTQQEDSAVYLCASSPRGRGGYTFGSGTRLTVV.

V and J are TRBV6-6 and TRBJ1-1, with D possibly being TRBD1 (6 bases). The V gene lost 7 bases and the J gene lost 7 bases, with 19 bases spanning the gap. This CDR3 comprises 14 residues. From germline, CDR1 is MNHNY and CDR2 SVGAGI (reference sequence). The CDR3 coding sequence is TGTGCCAGCACGGGGAACAGGGAGGTTGATGAAGCTTTCTTT. As protein: CASTGNREVDEAFF.

The genes are TRBV25-1 and TRBJ2-5; tentatively, D is TRBD1 or TRBD2 (5 bases each). The CDR3 spans 17 residues. V shed 4 bases and J shed 5 bases, with 23 bases lying between them. Germline V gene sequence: CDR1 MGHDK, CDR2 SYGVNS. The DNA of the CDR3 is TGTGCCAGCAGTGTAACGGCCCCGGGACCTGGATGGGAGACCCAGTACTTC. The encoded protein is CASSVTAPGPGWETQYF.

The CDR3 region has the DNA TGTGCCAGTAGTTCCCAAGGACTAGCGGAACCGCAGTATTTT. Its translation is CASSSQGLAEPQYF. The gene calls are TRBV19 and TRBJ2-3; 10 bases are a match to TRBD2. CDR1 is LNHDA and CDR2 is SQIVND in the germline V gene (reference sequence). V lost 5 bases to trimming and J lost 10 bases; unmatched junction nucleotides: 9. The CDR3 extends over 14 amino acids.

The chain is built from TRBV30 and TRBJ1-1; 7 bases match TRBD1. Germline CDR1 is GTSNPN and CDR2 is SVGIG (reference sequence). CDR3 length equals 15 residues. After removal of 1 base from V and 7 bases from J, the junction contained 12 bases not matched to a gene. CDR3 amino acids: CAWSEYRQGTDEAFF. In DNA form, the CDR3 reads TGTGCCTGGAGTGAGTATAGACAGGGAACGGATGAAGCTTTCTTT.

The rearrangement links TRBV19 to TRBJ2-2, with TRBD2 identical over 8 bases. The length of the CDR3 is 20 residues. CDR1 LNHDA and CDR2 SQIVND come from the germline V gene (reference sequence). V gave up 4 bases and J gave up 1 base; unmatched junction bases: 17. This chain's CDR3 is CASSSRSGRGLRGNTGELFF. As DNA, the CDR3 is TGTGCCAGTAGTAGTCGAAGCGGGAGAGGGTTACGGGGGAACACCGGGGAGCTGTTTTTT.

This clone has a single count. CDR3 residues: CASGRGGYNEQFF. The CDR3, as DNA: TGTGCCAGCGGCAGGGGTGGCTACAATGAGCAGTTCTTC. The genes are TRBV27 and TRBJ2-1, with D possibly TRBD1 on 6 matching bases. Trimming took 8 bases from V and 3 from J, leaving 11 bases between them. Germline CDR1 is MNHEY and CDR2 is SMNVEV (reference sequence). The CDR3 covers 13 residues.

This rearrangement joins TRBV9 to TRBJ2-3; D ambiguous. This CDR3 is built from 13 residues. V was trimmed by 1 base and J by 1 base, leaving 4 bases between them. Germline CDR1 reads SGDLS; CDR2 reads YYNGEE. The CDR3 DNA follows: TGTGCCAGCAGCGTAACAGGCACAGATACGCAGTATTTT. Encoded protein: CASSVTGTDTQYF.

The rearrangement joins TRBV5-6 to TRBJ1-4, with 9 bases fitting TRBD1. The CDR3 is 15 residues long. The V gene's germline CDR1 is SGHDT and CDR2 YYEEEE. V shed 4 bases and J 6 bases; nucleotides not matched to a gene: 7. The CDR3 DNA follows: TGTGCCAGCAGCGAGGGACAGGGAGGTCATGAAAAACTGTTTTTT. This encodes CASSEGQGGHEKLFF.

CDR3: CASSEYKSPGNSPLHF. For the CDR3, the DNA is TGTGCCAGCAGTGAATATAAGTCGCCCGGAAATTCACCCCTCCACTTT. The V and J genes are TRBV25-1 and TRBJ1-6; unclear D gene. Germline assignment: CDR1 MGHDK and CDR2 SYGVNS. Trimming removed 0 bases at V and 7 bases at J, with 13 bases between. The CDR3 is made up of 16 amino acids.

The chain couples TRBV4-1 to TRBJ1-1, with no clear D. The CDR3 has 16 amino acids. The V end lost 1 base, the J end lost 4 bases, and 16 bases lay between the germline ends. The germline CDR1 and CDR2 sequences are MGHRA and YSYEKL. The CDR3 region has the DNA TGCGCCAGCAGCCAAGGTGGTGGGCCTACGGGCACTGAAGCTTTCTTT. This sequence encodes CASSQGGGPTGTEAFF.

The genes are TRBV30 and TRBJ1-5, with D hard to call. V lost 7 bases, J lost 0 bases, and 16 bases lay in between. Looked up from germline, CDR1 is GTSNPN and CDR2 is SVGIG (reference sequence). The CDR3 is made up of 15 amino acids. The CDR3 reads CALNPTGYSNQPQHF. In DNA, the CDR3 is TGTGCCTTGAATCCCACCGGTTATAGCAATCAGCCCCAGCATTTT.

The chain joins TRBV12-3 or TRBV12-4 to TRBJ1-1; no reliable D call. This CDR3 region has 12 residues. Trimming took 7 bases from V and 5 from J, leaving 11 bases between them. CDR3 loop: CASKGSQTEAFF. The CDR3 nucleotides are TGTGCCAGCAAGGGAAGTCAGACTGAAGCTTTCTTT.

V gene TRBV10-3 combines with J gene TRBJ1-6, with D uncertain. CDR3 length: 13 amino acids. CDR1 and CDR2 (germline): ENHRY, SYGVKD. The V end lost 10 bases, the J end lost 6 bases, and 13 bases lay between the germline ends. In DNA, the CDR3 is TGTGCCAGCATAGACGGTTTTAATTCACCCCTCCACTTT. Protein: CASIDGFNSPLHF.

The chain uses TRBV28 and TRBJ1-6; D remains unclear. Trimming removed 5 bases at V and 13 bases at J, with 21 bases between. The CDR3 is 15 residues long. Germline assignment: CDR1 MDHEN and CDR2 SYDVKM. The CDR3 DNA reads TGTGCCAGCAGTGGCACAGTCCATTTCATTGAGCCCCTCCACTTT. This translates into CASSGTVHFIEPLHF.

V is TRBV7-9 and J is TRBJ2-7; weak D call: TRBD2 (5 bases). V was clipped by 4 bases and J by 2 bases, with 15 bases between them. This CDR3 region has 15 residues. Germline CDR1 is SEHNR and CDR2 is FQNEAQ (reference sequence). The chain's CDR3 is CASSSDGGRAYEQYF. CDR3 in DNA: TGTGCCAGCAGCTCAGATGGAGGTAGGGCCTACGAGCAGTACTTC.

V gene TRBV30 combines with J gene TRBJ2-3; D is possibly TRBD2 (7 bases). The CDR3 is 15 amino acids. Trimming took off 1 base at V and 2 bases at J, with 13 bases between the two ends. Germline assignment: CDR1 GTSNPN and CDR2 SVGIG (reference sequence). The CDR3 reads CAWSAGGGYTDTQYF. CDR3 coding DNA: TGTGCCTGGAGTGCGGGCGGGGGCTACACAGATACGCAGTATTTT.